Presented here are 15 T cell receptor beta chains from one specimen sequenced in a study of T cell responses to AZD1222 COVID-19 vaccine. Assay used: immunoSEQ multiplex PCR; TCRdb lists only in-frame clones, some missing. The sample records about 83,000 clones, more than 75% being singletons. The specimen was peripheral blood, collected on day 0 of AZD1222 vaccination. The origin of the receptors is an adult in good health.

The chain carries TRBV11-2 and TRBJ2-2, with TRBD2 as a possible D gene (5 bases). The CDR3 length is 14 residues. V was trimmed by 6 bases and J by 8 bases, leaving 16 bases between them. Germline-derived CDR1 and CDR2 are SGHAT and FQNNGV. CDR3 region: CASRGRGFLGELFF. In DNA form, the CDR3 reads TGTGCCAGCAGGGGAAGAGGGTTCTTGGGGGAGCTGTTTTTT.

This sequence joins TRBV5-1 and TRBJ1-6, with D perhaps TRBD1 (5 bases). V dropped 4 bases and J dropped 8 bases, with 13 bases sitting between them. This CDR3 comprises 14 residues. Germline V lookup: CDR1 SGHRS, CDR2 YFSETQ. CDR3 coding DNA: TGCGCCAGCAGCCCCGGACCGGGGGATTCACCCCTCCACTTT. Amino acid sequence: CASSPGPGDSPLHF. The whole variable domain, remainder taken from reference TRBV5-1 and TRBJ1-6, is KAGVTQTPRYLIKTRGQQVTLSCSPISGHRSVSWYQQTPGQGLQFLFEYFSETQRNKGNFPGRFSGRQFSNSRSEMNVSTLELGDSALYLCASSPGPGDSPLHFGNGTRLTVT.

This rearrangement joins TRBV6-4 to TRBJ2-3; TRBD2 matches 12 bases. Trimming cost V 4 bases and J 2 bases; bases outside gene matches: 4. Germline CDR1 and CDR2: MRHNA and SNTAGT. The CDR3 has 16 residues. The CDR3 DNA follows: TGTGCCAGCAGTGCGCTAGCGGGAGGGAACACAGATACGCAGTATTTT. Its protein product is CASSALAGGNTDTQYF.

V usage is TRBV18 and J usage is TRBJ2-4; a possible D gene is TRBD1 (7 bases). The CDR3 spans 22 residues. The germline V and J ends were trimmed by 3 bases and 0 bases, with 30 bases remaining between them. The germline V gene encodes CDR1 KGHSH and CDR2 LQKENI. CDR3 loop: CASSPTFGGTSSTGVAKNIQYF. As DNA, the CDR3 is TGTGCCAGCTCACCCACCTTTGGGGGGACCTCGTCAACAGGGGTAGCCAAAAACATTCAGTACTTC. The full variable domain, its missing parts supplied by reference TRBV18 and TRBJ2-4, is NAGVMQNPRHLVRRRGQEARLRCSPMKGHSHVYWYRQLPEEGLKFMVYLQKENIIDESGMPKERFSAEFPKEGPSILRIQQVVRGDSAAYFCASSPTFGGTSSTGVAKNIQYFGAGTRLSVL.

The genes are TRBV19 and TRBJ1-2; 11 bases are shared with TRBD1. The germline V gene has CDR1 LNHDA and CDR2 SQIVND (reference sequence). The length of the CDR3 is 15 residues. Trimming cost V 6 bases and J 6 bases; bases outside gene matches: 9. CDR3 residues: CASSPDRGRINGYTF. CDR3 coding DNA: TGTGCCAGTAGCCCGGACAGGGGGCGAATAAATGGCTACACCTTC.

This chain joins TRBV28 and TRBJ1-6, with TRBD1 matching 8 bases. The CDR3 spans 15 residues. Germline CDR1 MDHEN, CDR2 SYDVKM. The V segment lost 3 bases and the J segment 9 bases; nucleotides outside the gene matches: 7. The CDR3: CASSLPGQGPSPLHF. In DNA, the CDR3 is TGTGCCAGCAGTTTGCCAGGACAGGGACCTTCACCCCTCCACTTT.

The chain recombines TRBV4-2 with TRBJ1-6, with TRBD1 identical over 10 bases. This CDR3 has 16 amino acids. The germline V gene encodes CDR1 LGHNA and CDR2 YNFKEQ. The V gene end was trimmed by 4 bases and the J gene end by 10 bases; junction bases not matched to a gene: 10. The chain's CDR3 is CASSPRTGGTGSPLHF. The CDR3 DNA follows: TGTGCCAGCAGCCCTCGGACAGGGGGGACTGGCTCACCCCTCCACTTT.

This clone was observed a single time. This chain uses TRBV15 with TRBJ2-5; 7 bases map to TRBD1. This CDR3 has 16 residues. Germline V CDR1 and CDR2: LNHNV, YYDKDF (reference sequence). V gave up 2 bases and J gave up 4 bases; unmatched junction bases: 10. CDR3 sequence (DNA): TGTGCCACCAGCAGACTCGGGACAGCCGTTGGAGAGACCCAGTACTTC. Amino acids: CATSRLGTAVGETQYF. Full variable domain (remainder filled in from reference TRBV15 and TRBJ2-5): DAMVIQNPRYQVTQFGKPVTLSCSQTLNHNVMYWYQQKSSQAPKLLFHYYDKDFNNEADTPDNFQSRRPNTSFCFLDIRSPGLGDTAMYLCATSRLGTAVGETQYFGPGTRLLVL.

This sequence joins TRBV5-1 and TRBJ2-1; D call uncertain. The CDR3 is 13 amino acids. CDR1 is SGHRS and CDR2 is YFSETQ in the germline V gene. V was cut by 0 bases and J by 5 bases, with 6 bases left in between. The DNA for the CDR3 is TGCGCCAGCAGCTTGGAGGTCAACAATGAGCAGTTCTTC. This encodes CASSLEVNNEQFF.

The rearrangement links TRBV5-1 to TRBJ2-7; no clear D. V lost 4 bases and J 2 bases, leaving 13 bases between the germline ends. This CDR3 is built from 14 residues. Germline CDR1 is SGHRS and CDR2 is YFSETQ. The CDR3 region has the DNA TGCGCCAGCAGCACAAACGCGGTAGCCTACGAGCAGTACTTC. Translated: CASSTNAVAYEQYF.

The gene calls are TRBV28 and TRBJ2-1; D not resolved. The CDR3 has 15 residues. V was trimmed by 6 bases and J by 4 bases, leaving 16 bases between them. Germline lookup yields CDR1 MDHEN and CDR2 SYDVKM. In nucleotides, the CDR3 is TGTGCCAGCAGCCTTCAAAACCCCCGATACAATGAGCAGTTCTTC. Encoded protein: CASSLQNPRYNEQFF. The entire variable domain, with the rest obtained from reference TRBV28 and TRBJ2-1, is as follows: DVKVTQSSRYLVKRTGEKVFLECVQDMDHENMFWYRQDPGLGLRLIYFSYDVKMKEKGDIPEGYSVSREKKERFSLILESASTNQTSMYLCASSLQNPRYNEQFFGPGTRLTVL.

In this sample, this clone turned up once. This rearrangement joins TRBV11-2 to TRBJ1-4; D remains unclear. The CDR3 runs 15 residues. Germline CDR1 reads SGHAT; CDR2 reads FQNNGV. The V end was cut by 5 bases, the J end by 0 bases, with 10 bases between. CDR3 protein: CASSPTLTTNEKLFF. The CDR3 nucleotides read TGTGCCAGCAGCCCCACCCTTACAACTAATGAAAAACTGTTTTTT.

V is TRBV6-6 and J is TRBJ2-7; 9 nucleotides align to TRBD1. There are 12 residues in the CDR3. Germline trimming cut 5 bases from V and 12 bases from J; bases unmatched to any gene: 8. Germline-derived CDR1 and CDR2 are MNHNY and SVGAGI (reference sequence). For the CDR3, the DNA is TGTGCCAGCAGTCCACAAACAGGGGGCCGGTACTTC. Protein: CASSPQTGGRYF.

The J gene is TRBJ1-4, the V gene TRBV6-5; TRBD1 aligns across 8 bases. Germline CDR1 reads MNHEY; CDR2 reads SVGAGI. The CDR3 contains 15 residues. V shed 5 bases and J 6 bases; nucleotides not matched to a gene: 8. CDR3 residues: CASSLHPTGDEKLFF. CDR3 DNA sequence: TGTGCCAGCAGTCTTCACCCGACAGGGGATGAAAAACTGTTTTTT.

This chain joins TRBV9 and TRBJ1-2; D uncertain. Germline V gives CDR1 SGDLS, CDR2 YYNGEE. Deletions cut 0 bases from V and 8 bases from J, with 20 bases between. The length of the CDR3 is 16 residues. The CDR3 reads CASSVGPPTNPRGYTF. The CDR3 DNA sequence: TGTGCCAGCAGCGTAGGGCCGCCTACAAACCCGAGGGGCTACACCTTC.